This T cell receptor beta chain was recorded in a study of cytomegalovirus exposure and HLA in healthy donors. V was trimmed by 4 bases and J by 4 bases, leaving 8 bases between them. CDR3 length equals 12 residues. Germline-derived CDR1 and CDR2 are SQVTM and ANQGSEA. Only in-frame clones appear in the TCRdb table, and some are missing; sequencing was by immunoSEQ multiplex PCR. The table lists hundreds of thousands of clones, roughly 84% of them singletons. This TCR was sampled from a man between 18 and 29 years old in good health and CMV-seropositive. Input material: PBMCs. The chain joins TRBV29-1 to TRBJ1-5; tentatively, D is TRBD1 (5 bases). As DNA, the CDR3 is TGCAGCGTTGGGGGCCAAAATCAGCCCCAGCATTTT. Protein product: CSVGGQNQPQHF.